What follows is one T cell receptor (beta chain) and its context. The CDR3 has 16 amino acids. J gave up 1 base and V 1 base, and 4 bases lay outside the gene matches. Germline CDR1 and CDR2: KGHSH and LQKENI. The data stem from a study of blood T cell repertoires in COVID-19. The method was immunoSEQ multiplex PCR; TCRdb's version includes in-frame clones alone and lacks a portion of them. The sample has a few hundred thousand clones, around 90% seen once; the top ten hold around 2.2%. This chain connects TRBV18 to TRBJ1-5, with TRBD1 matching 7 bases. This sequence originates from a woman aged 45-60 years who had recovered from COVID-19. Sequencing used peripheral blood. For the CDR3, the DNA is TGTGCCAGCTCACCACAGGGGGCCCGAAGCAATCAGCCCCAGCATTTT. Its translation is CASSPQGARSNQPQHF.